This T cell receptor (beta chain) comes out of a study of cytomegalovirus exposure and HLA in healthy donors (dated by TCRdb to 2016 to 2017). For the study in its entirety: An earlier analysis of approximately 640 of the donors reported approximately 290 Gb of sequence data and some 120 million unique TCR beta sequences from 190 million or so T cells. An early release that covered about 600 HLA-typed donors contained approximately 300 gigabases of sequencing data and 65 million to 100 million unique TCR sequences. Of the roughly 400 genotyped donors, approximately 80% were placed in the genetic ancestry cluster associated with self-reported Caucasian donors. The aim of the study was to test whether cataloging public T cell receptors could identify signatures of past pathogen exposure. The study used immunosequencing to profile the T cell repertoires of more than 650 subjects and linked those repertoires to cytomegalovirus serostatus. A separate validation cohort of about 110 different subjects was used in addition to the 666-subject first cohort. High-throughput TCR immunosequencing, statistical association of individual TCRs with disease status, and machine learning were combined to predict cytomegalovirus infection status. A later analysis re-analyzed previously published TCR beta repertoires from 666 donors and added high-resolution HLA genotyping to study TCR occurrence patterns. Rather than drawing on any new phenotypic data, the later analysis identified candidate immune exposures from TCR beta sequences and the way those sequences occurred across donors. An earlier analysis of 587 of the donors used high-throughput TCR beta sequencing to judge whether each TCR beta V gene segment behaved as functional or pseudogenic. Donor age, sex, ethnicity and CMV serostatus were compiled alongside the repertoire data. A later genetic analysis took genome-wide SNP genotypes for about 60% of the roughly 670 donors and used that subset as a discovery cohort. Every repertoire in the discovery cohort had been generated on one and the same sequencing platform. Class I and class II HLA loci were covered by the typing at four-digit resolution. Typing coverage varied by locus: about 629-630 donors for A, B, C, DRB1 and DQB1; more than 500 for DQA1; over 600 for DPA1; about 450 for DPB1. A few DR-DQ haplotypes were handled as single units for association and clustering because linkage in the cohort was strong. On average, roughly 250,000 unique TCR beta nucleotide sequences were sequenced per donor among more than 350 genotyped donors of the cohort, with roughly 20% of those sequences being non-productive.

The method behind the library was the immunoSEQ multiplex PCR assay. For the multiplex PCR, a mixture combining 60 forward primers for TCR Vbeta segments and 13 reverse primers for TCR Jbeta segments was used. The CDR3 region of rearranged TCR beta genes was amplified from genomic DNA with a multiplex PCR assay. On the Illumina HiSeq System, the amplified TCR beta libraries were sequenced as 87-base-pair reads. The paper's data handling went like this. Across the 700 or so repertoires, a later analysis counted some 80 million unique TCR beta chains, approximately 12 million of which were shared by at least two donors. Raw reads were error-corrected and collapsed into unique sequences with a nearest-neighbor algorithm that merged closely related sequences to remove PCR and sequencing errors. V, D and J gene segments were assigned by aligning CDR3 sequences to IMGT reference sequences. For a sequence to be retained, at least a six-nucleotide match to both a V gene segment and a J gene segment was required. A rearrangement was called productive if the CDR3 had no stop codons and remained in frame with V and J, and every other rearrangement was called non-productive. Following IMGT convention, CDR3 was defined as the stretch from the second conserved V-encoded cysteine to the conserved J-encoded phenylalanine. Sequences without an unambiguous match to a single V gene segment were excluded from the earlier analysis of several hundred of the donors. In an earlier analysis of several hundred of the donors, V segments were called functional above 56.7% productive rearrangements and were called segregating when the between-donor standard deviation exceeded 5%. A statistical classification framework was built to diagnose cytomegalovirus status from the catalog of TCR beta chain sequences. In a later analysis, TCR nucleotide sequences were compared against IMGT/GENE-DB human TR gene sequences so that V and J genes could be assigned. Using the TCRdist pipeline, a later analysis assigned CDR3 sequences along with most-parsimonious VDJ recombination scenarios. In a later analysis, each TCR beta chain was defined by its CDR3 amino acid sequence together with its V-gene family, and reads lacking a unique V-gene family were excluded. To address suspected cross-contamination and a sequencing artifact, a later analysis removed 450 to 700 highly shared, low-generation-probability nucleotide sequences. In a later analysis, a clonal expansion index was calculated for each public chain from normalized within-repertoire ranks of inferred template counts. A later analysis computed generation probabilities with a VDJ recombination model fitted to out-of-frame rearrangements, and checked the results against IGoR. A later analysis scored TCR-TCR, TCR-HLA and TCR-CMV co-occurrence with hypergeometric tests, applying a repertoire-size bias correction to TCR pairs. In a later analysis, false discovery rates were estimated by permuting HLA or CMV assignments 20 times. A later analysis grouped co-occurring TCRs with DBSCAN, adding TCRdist sequence similarity when clustering within HLA-allele-positive subsets. For co-occurrence clustering, repertoires with fewer than 30,000 or more than 120,000 public chains were excluded, along with 5 or 6 repertoires with anomalous nucleotide sharing. The source is immuneACCESS, and TCRdb retained only in-frame sequences with V and J called. Part of the clones is not carried over; for the studies checked, unresolved V genes explain less than half of this, and the remainder is unexplained. D and trimming come from the DNA, and the V and J calls and clone size come from that table. Across this sample there are roughly 97,000 clones, with approximately 9% seen only once. The ten largest clones capture approximately 5.1% of the sample.

The cohort comprised some 680 healthy bone marrow donors. All cohort members were sampled while nominally healthy, although unrecorded immune exposures were likely present. The donor was CMV seropositive and was included in the group of approximately 300 seropositive cohort members. A peripheral blood sample was provided by each donor, and peripheral blood mononuclear cells were used for TCR beta sequencing. The Qiagen DNeasy Blood Extraction Kit was used to extract genomic DNA from the blood cell samples. Beyond this particular receptor, the publication reports: In the study, about 150 TCR beta chains were listed as associated with cytomegalovirus. The presence/absence analyses assumed that sequencing depth was roughly uniform across donors, and that assumption may not be true. According to a later genetic analysis, donors in an Asian-associated ancestry cluster had fewer N-insertions in productive TCRs than the approximately 610-donor mean. Cytomegalovirus status was reported to be diagnosed by the classifier with high specificity and sensitivity in both the original and validation cohorts. In a later analysis, HLA-associated TCR beta chains were found to be more clonally expanded and to have lower generation probabilities than equally common non-associated chains. In an earlier analysis of 587 of the donors, most TCR beta V segments appeared in productive rearrangements about 90% or about 30% of the time, broadly matching IMGT annotations. A later analysis found that TCR association rates varied across HLA loci, with DRB1 alleles showing the most associated TCRs and HLA-C alleles the fewest. A later analysis reported that several top co-occurrence clusters appeared linked to parvovirus B19, influenza, CMV and Epstein-Barr virus. Most TCR sequences were observed very rarely across donors, whereas some public TCRs were present in many individuals. Because some donors lacked HLA typing at each locus, the association tests relied only on the typed subset. A later genetic analysis associated a missense DCLRE1C variant with V-gene and J-gene trimming of TCR beta chains, and an independent cohort replicated the association. Specific HLA alleles were associated with over 15,000 TCR beta sequences at a false discovery rate of 0.05 in a later analysis. Correlated functional status among segregating V segments might reflect linkage disequilibrium, but an unknown experimental factor could not be ruled out. A cluster of highly shared sequence variants was judged likely to be a technical artifact of the sequencing pipeline. In vitro tests confirmed that three of the cytomegalovirus-associated TCR beta chains recognize cytomegalovirus antigens. Strong co-occurrence of HLA alleles, especially DR and DQ, made assigning TCR associations to individual alleles difficult. For the cohort, immune exposure information was limited to CMV serostatus. The cohort was sequenced for TCR beta chains only, and without alpha or paired-chain data the features that could be detected were limited. According to a later analysis, most CMV-associated TCR beta chains appeared to be HLA-restricted, and the HLA associations seemed to be driven largely by CMV exposure. Because the 87-base-pair reads could not distinguish some IMGT-functional V segments, including TRBV6-2 and TRBV6-3, those segments were excluded. Because counts were too low, more than 15 rarely observed V segments, including chromosome 9 orphons, were excluded from the earlier analysis of some 590 of the donors. According to the authors, the approach could potentially be generalized to other disease states and immunological phenotypes. A further reported finding was that TCR beta sequences accurately predicted the HLA-A and HLA-B alleles for most subjects in the first cohort.

This clone occurred a few times. Its cognate antigen has yet to be identified. Base qualities are missing; no much larger clone stands one base away. CDR1 MNHEY and CDR2 SMNVEV are derived from the germline V gene (reference sequence). From the cysteine up to the phenylalanine, the CDR3 has a length of 17 residues. The read is trimmed to its CDR3 DNA, 51 bases read in frame from base 1. Trimming takes 0 bases off V and 5 bases off J; junction bases not matched to a gene: 9. The chain is made from TRBV27 and TRBJ2-2; TRBD2 aligns with 7 central bases. The sequence was obtained from a man aged 45-60 years in good health and CMV-seropositive. The sample taken for sequencing was PBMCs. The DNA is TGTGCCAGCAGTTTATCACTACTAGCGACAAGGACCGGGGAGCTGTTTTTT. Its translation reads: CASSLSLLATRTGELFF.